Listed here are 11 T cell receptor beta chains from one sample, sequenced in a study of blood T cell repertoires in COVID-19. This table comes from immunoSEQ multiplex PCR, and its TCRdb copy is limited to in-frame clones, with some not included. The sample carries some 270,000 clones, around 90% recorded once. The specimen was PBMCs or T cells enriched from blood (not recorded which). Every receptor here comes from a woman aged 40 to 49 who had recovered from COVID-19.

The genes are TRBV18 and TRBJ2-5; D might be TRBD2 (6 bases). Germline V CDR1 and CDR2: KGHSH, LQKENI. Between the trimmed V and J ends, which lost 1 base and 4 bases, there was a span of 7 bases. This CDR3 comprises 13 residues. The CDR3, as DNA: TGTGCCAGCTCACCACTCGGGGGAGAGACCCAGTACTTC. This codes for CASSPLGGETQYF.

The rearrangement links TRBV18 to TRBJ1-1, with D possibly being TRBD1 (6 bases). The V and J ends lost 1 base and 1 base respectively, with 10 bases between them. Germline V gene sequence: CDR1 KGHSH, CDR2 LQKENI. The CDR3 sequence is 15 residues long. CDR3 amino acids: CASSPQGVGNTEAFF. CDR3 bases: TGTGCCAGCTCACCACAGGGGGTTGGGAACACTGAAGCTTTCTTT.

This chain joins TRBV7-9 and TRBJ1-3; D possibly corresponds to TRBD1 (5 bases). CDR3 length: 17 residues. Trimming took 0 bases from V and 0 from J, leaving 12 bases between them. CDR1 and CDR2 from the germline V gene are SEHNR and FQNEAQ (reference sequence). CDR3 loop: CASSLAGQTASGNTIYF. DNA for the CDR3: TGTGCCAGCAGCTTAGCAGGTCAGACAGCCTCTGGAAACACCATATATTTT.

This chain uses TRBV4-1 with TRBJ1-2; 7 nucleotides align to TRBD1. Germline CDR1 is MGHRA and CDR2 is YSYEKL. The CDR3 is 14 residues long. J gave up 0 bases and V 3 bases, and 1 base lay outside the gene matches. CDR3 loop: CASSQGTANYGYTF. In DNA, the CDR3 is TGCGCCAGCAGCCAGGGGACAGCTAACTATGGCTACACCTTC.

This chain connects TRBV6-5 to TRBJ1-2, with 8 bases fitting TRBD1. CDR3 size: 15 residues. From germline, CDR1 is MNHEY and CDR2 SVGAGI. After removal of 4 bases from V and 3 bases from J, the junction contained 7 bases not matched to a gene. CDR3 nucleotides: TGTGCCAGCAGTTCCCCAGGGGGCTGGGACTATGGCTACACCTTC. This codes for CASSSPGGWDYGYTF.

The chain links TRBV5-1 to TRBJ2-1; TRBD1 is a possible D gene (5 bases). Germline CDR1 reads SGHRS; CDR2 reads YFSETQ. This CDR3 comprises 16 residues. Trimming left V 4 bases short and J 2 bases short, with 16 bases between. In DNA, the CDR3 is TGCGCCAGCAGCCGAACCCCACAGGAGACCTACAATGAGCAGTTCTTC. This sequence encodes CASSRTPQETYNEQFF.

The rearrangement joins TRBV10-1 to TRBJ1-4; tentatively, D is TRBD1 (6 bases). V lost 6 bases, J lost 8 bases, and 22 bases lay in between. Germline V gene data show CDR1 as WNHNN and CDR2 as SYGVQD (reference sequence). CDR3 size: 16 residues. The CDR3 sequence: CASRAGTPYGGEKLFF. In DNA form, the CDR3 reads TGCGCCAGCAGGGCCGGGACACCTTACGGGGGGGAAAAACTGTTTTTT.

The V gene is TRBV7-2, the J gene TRBJ1-5, with no clear D. Germline-derived CDR1 and CDR2 are SGHTA and FQGNSA. V was cut by 4 bases and J by 6 bases, with 7 bases left in between. The CDR3 is made up of 12 amino acids. The CDR3, as DNA: TGTGCCAGCAGCTCCCACGGTCAGCCCCAGCATTTT. This codes for CASSSHGQPQHF.

This chain joins TRBV5-4 and TRBJ1-2; D is perhaps TRBD1 (6 bases). CDR3 length: 14 residues. Between the trimmed V and J ends, which lost 6 bases and 6 bases, there was a span of 18 bases. Germline values: CDR1 SGHNT, CDR2 YYREEE (reference sequence). CDR3 region: CASTPVGAQDGYTF. The DNA of the CDR3 is TGTGCCAGCACCCCCGTGGGGGCGCAAGATGGCTACACCTTC.

The chain uses TRBV6-4 and TRBJ1-6; TRBD1 agrees at 7 bases. CDR1 is MRHNA, CDR2 SNTAGT, per germline. J was trimmed by 8 bases and V by 7 bases; bases with no gene match: 2. The CDR3 is made up of 12 amino acids. The CDR3: CASITGDSPLHF. DNA for the CDR3: TGTGCCAGCATAACAGGGGATTCACCCCTCCACTTT.

This CDR3 is CASSQNSAIAFF. The DNA for the CDR3 is TGCGCCAGCAGCCAGAACTCTGCGATAGCTTTCTTT. The chain has TRBV4-1 and TRBJ1-1; no definite D call. The V gene's germline CDR1 is MGHRA and CDR2 YSYEKL. V lost 3 bases, J lost 10 bases, and 12 bases lay in between. CDR3 size: 12 residues.